The 3 T cell receptor beta chains in this list originate from one sample, sequenced in a study of blood T cell repertoires in COVID-19. The table came from immunoSEQ multiplex PCR; TCRdb's copy has only in-frame clones and leaves some out. Here the sample spans 250,000 or so clones, approximately 80% being singletons. The specimen was peripheral blood. The origin of the receptors is a woman older than 75 with acute or convalescent COVID-19.

This chain joins TRBV7-8 and TRBJ2-1; 7 positions agree with TRBD1. Unmatched junction bases numbered 5, after V lost 0 bases and J lost 15 bases. Germline CDR1 reads SGHVS; CDR2 reads FQNEAQ. The CDR3 has 12 amino acids. The CDR3: CASSLAGQVLFF. CDR3 sequence (DNA): TGTGCCAGCAGCTTAGCTGGACAGGTCTTGTTCTTC.

Only a few counts were recorded for this clone. The CDR3 nucleotides are TGTGCCAGCAGCCCCTACGGTAAGGGGCCAGATACGCAGTATTTT. This sequence encodes CASSPYGKGPDTQYF. The V call is TRBV5-8, the J call TRBJ2-3; D possibly corresponds to TRBD1 (5 bases). CDR3 size: 15 residues. Germline V gene data show CDR1 as SGHTS and CDR2 as YDEGEE. The germline V and J ends were trimmed by 4 bases and 4 bases, with 16 bases remaining between them.

This clone has just one count. The chain has TRBV14 and TRBJ1-1; 7 bases match TRBD1. The ends lost 2 bases at V and 2 bases at J; junction bases unmatched: 14. In germline, CDR1 is SGHDN, CDR2 FVKESK. This CDR3 has 18 amino acids. As DNA, the CDR3 is TGTGCCAGCAGCCAACGAGCCGGGACAGAGATATTCAACACTGAAGCTTTCTTT. This encodes CASSQRAGTEIFNTEAFF.